A single sample gave rise to the 5 T cell receptor beta chains below, sequenced in a study of blood T cell repertoires in COVID-19. Repertoires were generated with immunoSEQ multiplex PCR, while TCRdb's copy carries only in-frame clones and drops some. The table lists over 110,000 clones, roughly 83% of them singletons. The sample consisted of PBMCs or T cells enriched from blood (not recorded which). The receptor source for this set is a man in his forties with acute COVID-19.

The chain recombines TRBV28 with TRBJ1-3; TRBD1 matches at 10 bases. Trimming cost V 5 bases and J 2 bases; bases outside gene matches: 3. The CDR3 is 15 amino acids. Per the germline V gene, CDR1 is MDHEN and CDR2 is SYDVKM. The CDR3 reads CASSPGTGAGNTIYF. As DNA, the CDR3 is TGTGCCAGCAGTCCCGGGACAGGGGCTGGAAACACCATATATTTT.

This clone has a handful of counts. V gene TRBV28 combines with J gene TRBJ2-7; 13 bases match TRBD2. Germline CDR1 is MDHEN and CDR2 is SYDVKM. CDR3 size: 15 residues. V lost 8 bases to trimming and J lost 0 bases; unmatched junction nucleotides: 4. CDR3 loop: CASRLAGGDSYEQYF. In DNA, the CDR3 is TGTGCCAGCCGACTAGCGGGGGGTGACTCCTACGAGCAGTACTTC.

The chain combines TRBV3-1 (or the pseudogene TRBV3-2) with TRBJ2-3, with TRBD2 as a possible D gene (5 bases). The CDR3 spans 14 residues. V lost 4 bases and J 4 bases, leaving 12 bases between the germline ends. Germline V CDR1 and CDR2: LGHDT, YNNKEL (reference sequence). CDR3 residues: CASSPGLSSDTQYF. CDR3 nucleotide sequence: TGTGCCAGCAGCCCTGGACTTTCCTCAGATACGCAGTATTTT.

V is TRBV5-1 and J is TRBJ2-7; 8 bases fit TRBD1. There are 17 residues in the CDR3. Germline V gene sequence: CDR1 SGHRS, CDR2 YFSETQ. With 4 bases clipped from V and 0 bases from J, the junction kept 12 bases outside the gene matches. The CDR3 loop is CASSRIGQGPLSYEQYF. CDR3 coding DNA: TGCGCCAGCAGCAGAATAGGACAGGGCCCCCTCTCCTACGAGCAGTACTTC. The full variable domain, in which reference TRBV5-1 and TRBJ2-7 provide the parts outside the CDR3, is KAGVTQTPRYLIKTRGQQVTLSCSPISGHRSVSWYQQTPGQGLQFLFEYFSETQRNKGNFPGRFSGRQFSNSRSEMNVSTLELGDSALYLCASSRIGQGPLSYEQYFGPGTRLTVT.

This clone was seen just once. The chain is built from TRBV24-1 and TRBJ2-1; TRBD2 matches at 11 bases. V dropped 4 bases and J dropped 10; count of bases not matched to a gene: 14. In germline, CDR1 is KGHDR, CDR2 SFDVKD. The CDR3 has 17 amino acids. The DNA for the CDR3 is TGTGCCACCAGTGACCTTAAGGGACTAGCGGACTCGAGGGAGCAGTTCTTC. Translated, it gives CATSDLKGLADSREQFF.